A selection of T cell receptor beta chains follows, all from one sample in a study of CD8 T cells in Susac syndrome. Each CDR3 protein is one row after TCRdb ran MiXCR on the immunoSEQ multiplex PCR reads. Among 150,000 to 200,000 distinct CDR3 sequences listed, 75% to 95% were seen once. Sequenced sample: CD4+ T cells from PBMCs. These receptors were collected from a human donor with Susac syndrome. CDR3s include the opening cysteine and the closing phenylalanine or tryptophan. The D gene is left open where the match is weak.

J: TRBJ1-2; V: TRBV12-3/TRBV12-4; D: -; CDR3: CASGARVDYGYTF
J: TRBJ1-2; V: TRBV29-1; D: TRBD1; CDR3: CSVRTGGDYGYTF
J: TRBJ2-6; V: TRBV5-1; D: TRBD1; CDR3: CASSLPGTAGANVLTF
J: TRBJ2-3; V: TRBV10-3; D: TRBD2; CDR3: CAADSGGSFTDTQYF
J: TRBJ2-5; V: TRBV7-8; D: TRBD2; CDR3: CASSSAGPETQYF
J: TRBJ2-7; V: TRBV9; D: TRBD1; CDR3: CASSPRDRVPNEQYF
J: TRBJ2-1; V: TRBV10-3; D: TRBD2; CDR3: CAISESVAGVVEQFF
J: TRBJ2-3; V: TRBV4-1; D: TRBD1; CDR3: CASSQLQGRPDTQYF
J: TRBJ2-7; V: TRBV10-3; D: -; CDR3: CAISESKQKVYEQYF
J: TRBJ1-3; V: TRBV12-3/TRBV12-4; D: TRBD1; CDR3: CASRGLFGQGAWGNTIYF
J: TRBJ1-5; V: TRBV3-1; D: TRBD1; CDR3: CASSRRGGSNQPQHF
J: TRBJ2-3; V: TRBV20-1; D: TRBD2; CDR3: CSARLAGLTDTQYF
J: TRBJ2-3; V: TRBV24-1; D: -; CDR3: CATGGDSSTDTQYF
J: TRBJ2-3; V: TRBV7-2; D: TRBD2; CDR3: CASSSVGLAASTQYF
J: TRBJ2-7; V: TRBV5-1; D: TRBD1; CDR3: CASSTIDRVPYEQYF
J: TRBJ1-2; V: TRBV20-1; D: TRBD1; CDR3: CSASSRGTDYGYTF
J: TRBJ2-2; V: TRBV12-5; D: -; CDR3: CASGLAVGWQNTGELFF
J: TRBJ1-1; V: TRBV5-8; D: -; CDR3: CASRVGYSSTEAFF
J: TRBJ2-1; V: TRBV27; D: -; CDR3: CASSPRDLYNEQFF
J: TRBJ2-1; V: TRBV24-1; D: -; CDR3: CATSDLRNEQFF
J: TRBJ2-5; V: TRBV4-1; D: -; CDR3: CASSQERPDVGETQYF
J: TRBJ2-1; V: TRBV20-1; D: TRBD2; CDR3: CSARGTRIHEQFF
J: TRBJ1-2; V: TRBV4-1; D: TRBD1; CDR3: CASSQPDRDGYGYTF
J: TRBJ1-3; V: TRBV20-1; D: -; CDR3: CSASEASGNTIYF